The 6 T cell receptor beta chains below were found in one sample sequenced in a study of identical twins. TCRdb used MiXCR to reprocess the 5' RACE reads, holding one entry per CDR3 protein. The sample has more than 650,000 distinct CDR3 sequences; 5.5% to 6.5% are singletons. Sequences were obtained from naive T cells sorted from blood. The receptor source for this set is a man aged 18 to 29 in good health.

This sequence joins TRBV12-3 or TRBV12-4 and TRBJ2-2, with 8 nucleotides matching TRBD1. V trimming: 6 bases; J trimming: 0 bases; junction bases outside the gene matches: 3. The CDR3 totals 15 residues. CDR3 amino acids: CASSYRGSNTGELFF. The CDR3 nucleotides read TGTGCCAGCAGCTACAGGGGGTCGAACACCGGGGAGCTGTTTTTT.

This clonotype was counted once. The chain combines TRBV21-1 with TRBJ1-6; the DNA was not compared with TRBD1, the D call given in the table. TRBV21-1 is flagged as a pseudogene. There are 13 residues in the CDR3. The CDR3 DNA reads as TGTGCCAGCATCGGGACACGTAATTCACCCCTCCACTTT. The encoded protein is CASIGTRNSPLHF.

This clonotype appeared many times. This chain connects TRBV27 to TRBJ2-3; 9 bases match TRBD2. J gave up 4 bases and V 6 bases, and 2 bases lay outside the gene matches. This CDR3 has 13 residues. The germline CDR1 and CDR2 sequences are MNHEY and SMNVEV (reference sequence). The CDR3 nucleotides read TGTGCCAGCAGGGCGGGAGGGTCAGATACGCAGTATTTT. Its protein is CASRAGGSDTQYF.

This clonotype was detected only a few times. This sequence joins TRBV5-6 and TRBJ2-7, with D maybe TRBD2 (6 bases). The CDR3 runs 12 residues. Germline V gene sequence: CDR1 SGHDT, CDR2 YYEEEE. V was cut by 7 bases and J by 5 bases, with 13 bases left in between. CDR3 protein: CASGRLDDEQYF. The CDR3 DNA follows: TGTGCCAGCGGTAGACTAGATGACGAGCAGTACTTC.

This clonotype was counted only a few times. The chain is built from TRBV6-2 or TRBV6-3 and TRBJ1-1; no clear D gene. The CDR3 consists of 13 residues. The V gene lost 2 bases and the J gene lost 5 bases, with 9 bases spanning the gap. Germline V lookup: CDR1 MNHEY, CDR2 SVGEGT. The DNA for the CDR3 is TGTGCCAGCAGTTACGCCGGCCGGACTGAAGCTTTCTTT. Protein: CASSYAGRTEAFF.

This clonotype was recorded many times. The chain has TRBV12-3 or TRBV12-4 and TRBJ2-7; D may be TRBD1 or TRBD2 (5 bases each). The length of the CDR3 is 13 residues. Trimming took 4 bases from V and 2 from J, leaving 9 bases between them. The CDR3 reads CASSSGPAYEQYV. Written as DNA, the CDR3 is TGTGCCAGCAGTTCGGGACCAGCCTACGAGCAGTACGTC.